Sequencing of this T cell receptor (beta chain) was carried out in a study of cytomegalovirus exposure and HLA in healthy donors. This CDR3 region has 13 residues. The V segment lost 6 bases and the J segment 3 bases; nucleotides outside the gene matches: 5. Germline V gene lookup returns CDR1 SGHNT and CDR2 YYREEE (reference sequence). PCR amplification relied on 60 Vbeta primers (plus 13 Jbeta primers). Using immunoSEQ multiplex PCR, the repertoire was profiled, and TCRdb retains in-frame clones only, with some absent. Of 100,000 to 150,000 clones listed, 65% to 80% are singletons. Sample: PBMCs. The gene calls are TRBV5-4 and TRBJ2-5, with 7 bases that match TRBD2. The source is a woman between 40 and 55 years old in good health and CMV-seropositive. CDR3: CASTPRGEETQYF. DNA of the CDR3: TGTGCCAGCACCCCCCGGGGGGAAGAGACCCAGTACTTC. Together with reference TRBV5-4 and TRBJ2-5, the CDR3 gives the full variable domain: ETGVTQSPTHLIKTRGQQVTLRCSSQSGHNTVSWYQQALGQGPQFIFQYYREEENGRGNFPPRFSGLQFPNYSSELNVNALELDDSALYLCASTPRGEETQYFGPGTRLLVL.